This T cell receptor (beta chain) was recovered during a study of T-cell memory formation after mild COVID-19. In the study overall: TCR clustering was largely donor specific.

Germline-derived CDR1 and CDR2 are LGHNA and YSLEER. Trimming left V 0 bases short and J 4 bases short, with 7 bases between. This CDR3 comprises 13 residues. Using its own MiXCR run on the 5' RACE reads, TCRdb lists one record per CDR3 protein. The sample has approximately 500,000 distinct CDR3 sequences, around 25% seen once. This clonotype was counted only a few times. The specimen was PBMCs or a T cell subset sorted from them (not recorded which). The sequence derives from an adult woman who had mild COVID-19 (a few samples of this study predate the infection). Cell type and time point are not known. The V call is TRBV4-3, the J call TRBJ2-7; no clear D. The CDR3 sequence: CASSQDRRYEQYF. CDR3 nucleotides: TGCGCCAGCAGCCAAGATCGAAGATACGAGCAGTACTTC.